The T cell receptor (beta chain) described here comes from a study of CD8 T cells in Susac syndrome. Study results and limitations: The study admitted that it had a relatively small number of individuals in its TCR sequencing and HLA analysis.

Germline V gene sequence: CDR1 SGHTA, CDR2 FQGNSA. Trimming took off 5 bases at V and 8 bases at J, with 21 bases between the two ends. The length of the CDR3 is 16 residues. Random hexamers primed reverse transcription of about 0.45 to 1 ug RNA. A multiplex approach, immunoSEQ multiplex PCR, amplified TCR beta CDR3 across 54 Vbeta and 13 Jbeta. TCRdb re-derived calls from the immunoSEQ multiplex PCR reads in MiXCR, one entry per CDR3 protein. Altogether around 130,000 distinct CDR3 sequences are present, roughly 92% being singletons, with the ten largest covering around 0.1%. Sequencing targeted TCR beta in T cells from blood (CD8+ and CD4+). CD8+ and CD4+ T cells were negatively isolated; TEMRA cells were FACS-enriched. Concerning this clonotype itself: Its antigen is not known.

The receptor was isolated from a human donor in good health. The sequencing input was CD4+ T cells from PBMCs. The gene calls are TRBV7-2 and TRBJ2-2, with D perhaps matching TRBD2 (5 bases). As DNA, the CDR3 is TGTGCCAGCAGCCCCGCACTTAGAGAAGGCGGGGGGGAGCTGTTTTTT. Amino acids: CASSPALREGGGELFF.